The present T cell receptor (beta chain) was sequenced within a study of PD-1 blockade in classical Hodgkin lymphoma (dated by TCRdb to 2018 to 2020). Concerning the study at large: A peripheral blood immune signature of response to PD-1 blockade in classical Hodgkin lymphoma was defined using TCR beta sequencing and CyTOF.

Genomic DNA was isolated using the Qiagen DNeasy kit from unsorted PBMCs as well as from negatively selected CD4+ and CD8+ fractions. Amplification of TCR beta CDR3 regions was done by immunoSEQ multiplex PCR with primers that anneal to V and J segments. A synthetic immune receptor repertoire was used to minimize amplification bias, and any residual bias was removed computationally once sequencing was done. The authors' analysis ran thus. Custom Python scripts were used to quantify repertoire diversity as the Shannon entropy index. Unsorted, CD4+ and CD8+ repertoires were analyzed separately, except in combined analyses where CD4+ and CD8+ sequences were merged in silico. What TCRdb holds here is the immuneACCESS table cut down to in-frame rearrangements. Part of the clones is not present; checked against another copy, under half of the missing clones reflect an unresolved V gene, and the others are unexplained. V, J and clone size reflect that table, while D and trimming were determined from the DNA. A total of over 60,000 clones appear in this sample, over 90% of them only once. The leading ten clones occupy 2.6% of the sample.

The intended sense of this specimen's time point label: newly diagnosed, previously untreated cHL patient sample. As a comparison group for the relapsed/refractory trial patients, PBMCs were sequenced from patients with newly diagnosed, previously untreated classical Hodgkin lymphoma. Peripheral blood was collected in 8 mL Vacutainer Cell Preparation Tubes, from which PBMCs were isolated by centrifugation and then cryopreserved. V was cut back by 5 bases and J by 3 bases, leaving a gap of 13 bases between them. From cysteine to phenylalanine, the CDR3 is 14 amino acids long. Only the CDR3 part of the read is kept: 42 bases, read in frame from the first base. CDR1 SEHNR and CDR2 FQNEAQ were looked up in the germline V gene (reference sequence). Results and caveats for the whole study, not just this receptor: Baseline TCR diversity was reported to be lower in newly diagnosed patients than in healthy donors and to be lower still in relapsed/refractory patients. The study covered only a single clinical trial cohort, and the causes of the repertoire differences, possibly disease activity or prior therapy, were still not defined.

This clone has just a few counts. Its binding antigen is unknown. There are no base qualities to consult, and no much larger clone falls within one base. Sequencing was done on a sample of peripheral blood mononuclear cells (PBMCs). The chain uses TRBV7-9 and TRBJ1-1; the D gene assignment is ambiguous. The TCR comes from a human donor with classical Hodgkin lymphoma. The DNA sequence is as follows: TGTGCCAGCAGCCCAGAGGGTAGGTACACTGAAGCTTTCTTT. The encoded protein is CASSPEGRYTEAFF.